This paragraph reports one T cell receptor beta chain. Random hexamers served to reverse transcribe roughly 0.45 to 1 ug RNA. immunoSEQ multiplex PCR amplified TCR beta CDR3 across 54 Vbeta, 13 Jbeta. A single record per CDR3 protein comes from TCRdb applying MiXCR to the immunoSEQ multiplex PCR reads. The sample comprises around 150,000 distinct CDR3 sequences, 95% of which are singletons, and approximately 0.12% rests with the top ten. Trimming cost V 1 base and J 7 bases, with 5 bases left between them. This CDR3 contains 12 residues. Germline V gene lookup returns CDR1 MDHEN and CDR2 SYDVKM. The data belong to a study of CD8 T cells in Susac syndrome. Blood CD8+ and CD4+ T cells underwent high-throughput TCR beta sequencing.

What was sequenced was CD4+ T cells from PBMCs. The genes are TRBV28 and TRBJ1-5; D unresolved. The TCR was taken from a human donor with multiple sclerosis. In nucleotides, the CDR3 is TGTGCCAGCAGTTTATCAGTGCAGCCCCAGCATTTT. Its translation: CASSLSVQPQHF.